A selection of T cell receptor beta chains follows, all from one sample in a study of blood T cell repertoires in COVID-19. Profiling relied on immunoSEQ multiplex PCR, and the TCRdb table lists in-frame clones only, not all of them. Here the sample spans 200,000 or so clones, roughly 90% being singletons. Material: peripheral blood. These receptors were obtained from a man aged 40-50 years with active or convalescent COVID-19. Both conserved end residues are part of each CDR3. Each record gives: J gene, CDR3 length, D gene, V gene, clone size, CDR3 DNA, CDR3 protein. D genes are given only for firm matches. Clone size is stated in some rows and not others, as once, few, many or a class when expanded.

TRBJ1-1,14,TRBD1,TRBV5-1,once,TGCGCCAGCAGTTTCAGGGGGCCGAACACTGAAGCTTTCTTT,CASSFRGPNTEAFF
TRBJ2-5,16,TRBD2,TRBV4-2,NA,TGTGCCAGCAGCCAGATCGGGACTAGCGGTAAAGAGACCCAGTACTTC,CASSQIGTSGKETQYF
TRBJ2-7,14,TRBD2,TRBV5-1,once,TGCGCCAGCAGCGTACAGCGGGAGAGTACCGAGCAGTACTTC,CASSVQRESTEQYF
TRBJ1-1,15,NA,TRBV2,NA,TGTGCCAGCAGTGTACAGGCAGCCAGGAACACTGAAGCTTTCTTT,CASSVQAARNTEAFF
TRBJ1-1,14,TRBD1,TRBV7-8,NA,TGTGCCAGCAGCCCTAGCCGGGACAGAGCATCGGCTTTCTTT,CASSPSRDRASAFF
TRBJ2-5,15,TRBD1,TRBV7-2,NA,TGTGCCAGCAGTCCCTGGGACAGGGGGGGAGAGACCCAGTACTTC,CASSPWDRGGETQYF
TRBJ1-5,15,TRBD1,TRBV9,NA,TGTGCCAGCAGCGCGACAGGGCAAAGCAATCAGCCCCAGCATTTT,CASSATGQSNQPQHF
TRBJ1-3,16,TRBD1,TRBV7-8,NA,TGTGCCAGCAGCTCCGGACAGGGAAGGCGGGGAAACACCATATATTTT,CASSSGQGRRGNTIYF
TRBJ1-2,13,NA,TRBV12-3/TRBV12-4,NA,TGTGCCAGCAGTTTGGTAGCTAACTATGGCTACACCTTC,CASSLVANYGYTF
TRBJ1-5,14,NA,TRBV19,NA,TGTGCCAGTAGTATTTGGCGGATCAATCAGCCCCAGCATTTT,CASSIWRINQPQHF
TRBJ1-1,15,NA,TRBV10-3,few,TGTGCCATCAGTGAGTCCCAAGACTTGAACACTGAAGCTTTCTTT,CAISESQDLNTEAFF
TRBJ2-1,17,NA,TRBV10-3,NA,TGTGCCATCAGTGTAGGTAATGGGGCTCGGTCCGTCAATGAGCAGTTCTTC,CAISVGNGARSVNEQFF
TRBJ2-3,15,TRBD2,TRBV19,NA,TGTGCCAGTAGAACTCGGGGGGGCGGGCCAGATACGCAGTATTTT,CASRTRGGGPDTQYF
TRBJ1-2,15,NA,TRBV4-2,NA,TGTGCCAGCAGCAAAGATAGTACGCAGGACTATGGCTACACCTTC,CASSKDSTQDYGYTF
TRBJ2-7,17,TRBD1,TRBV11-3,NA,TGTGCCAGCAGCTTAAGGCCCCAGGGCAGGGGGCTGAACGAGCAGTACTTC,CASSLRPQGRGLNEQYF
TRBJ1-3,16,NA,TRBV28,NA,TGTGCCAGCAGTTCTACCAATCTCCTCTCTGGAAACACCATATATTTT,CASSSTNLLSGNTIYF
TRBJ2-1,15,TRBD2,TRBV9,NA,TGTGCCAGCAGCGTAGCTAGGACTAGTCACAATGAGCAGTTCTTC,CASSVARTSHNEQFF
TRBJ1-1,13,NA,TRBV9,NA,TGTGCCAGCAGCCCCAGACAGAACACTGAAGCTTTCTTT,CASSPRQNTEAFF
TRBJ1-4,14,NA,TRBV28,NA,TGTGCCTCCTACCCAGGTACAACTAATGAAAAACTGTTTTTT,CASYPGTTNEKLFF
TRBJ1-1,12,NA,TRBV28,NA,TGTGCCACCGCCCTGGGAGTCTACGAAGCTTTCTTT,CATALGVYEAFF
TRBJ2-7,14,NA,TRBV11-3,once,TGTGCCAGCAGCCAAAACTCGGGCTCCTACGAGCAGTACTTC,CASSQNSGSYEQYF
TRBJ2-1,16,NA,TRBV7-9,once,TGTGCCAGCAGCTTAGCTTTGGCGGGAACCTACAATGAGCAGTTCTTC,CASSLALAGTYNEQFF
TRBJ2-1,13,NA,TRBV19,NA,TGTGCCAGTAGTATGGGACTCTACAATGAGCAGTTCTTC,CASSMGLYNEQFF
TRBJ1-5,14,NA,TRBV20-1,NA,TGCAGTGCTAGTTCCCGGGACATAAATCAGCCCCAGCATTTT,CSASSRDINQPQHF
TRBJ2-1,16,TRBD2,TRBV7-9,NA,TGTGCCAGCAGCTTAGCGCGGTCTAGCGGGTACAATGAGCAGTTCTTC,CASSLARSSGYNEQFF
TRBJ1-5,12,NA,TRBV3-1/TRBV3-2,NA,TGTGCCAGCAGCCCCGACAAAGGGGCCCAGCATTTT,CASSPDKGAQHF
TRBJ2-6,15,NA,TRBV18,NA,TGTGCCAGCTCAGATTTGAGGTCTGGGGCCAACGTCCTGACTTTC,CASSDLRSGANVLTF
TRBJ1-5,14,TRBD1,TRBV29-1,NA,TGCAGCGTTATGGACAGGGGAGGCAATCAGCCCCAGCATTTT,CSVMDRGGNQPQHF
TRBJ1-3,16,TRBD1,TRBV28,NA,TGTGCCAGCTGGGGCACAGGGGAATCATCTGGAAACACCATATATTTT,CASWGTGESSGNTIYF
TRBJ1-3,15,TRBD1,TRBV2,NA,TGTGCCAGCAGGCCGAAAGACAGGGGCACATACACCATATATTTT,CASRPKDRGTYTIYF
TRBJ1-5,17,TRBD1,TRBV2,few,TGTGCCAGCAGTGAAGTGGTGGACAGGGAGCGGAATCAGCCCCAGCATTTT,CASSEVVDRERNQPQHF
TRBJ1-2,11,NA,TRBV20-1,NA,TGCAGTGCTAGATCTCAACAGATCTACACCTTC,CSARSQQIYTF
TRBJ1-2,14,NA,TRBV18,NA,TGTGCCAGCTCGCTTGGGCAGGATAACTATGGCTACACCTTC,CASSLGQDNYGYTF
TRBJ1-2,14,TRBD1,TRBV5-5,NA,TGTGCCAGCAGCGATATGACAGGGTCGTATGGCTACACCTTC,CASSDMTGSYGYTF
TRBJ2-7,15,NA,TRBV5-1,NA,TGCGCCAGCAGCTTCCAAGGGCTTCGGGGAGACGAGCAGTACTTC,CASSFQGLRGDEQYF
TRBJ2-1,12,NA,TRBV28,NA,TGTGCCAGCAGTTTGTTACTCCCTGAGCAGTTCTTC,CASSLLLPEQFF
TRBJ1-2,16,NA,TRBV27,few,TGTGCCAGCAGTTCACACCTGGGGGGGTCCAACTATGGCTACACCTTC,CASSSHLGGSNYGYTF
TRBJ1-2,15,NA,TRBV5-1,NA,TGCGCCAGCAGCTTACTTCCGGGACAATCCTATGGCTACACCTTC,CASSLLPGQSYGYTF
TRBJ2-5,15,TRBD1,TRBV5-1,few,TGCGCCAGTAAATCCGGGACAGGGGCTTCGGAGACCCAGTACTTC,CASKSGTGASETQYF
TRBJ1-6,16,TRBD1,TRBV28,NA,TGTGCCAGCAGTTCCAAGACAGGGTTTAGGAGTTCACCCCTCCACTTT,CASSSKTGFRSSPLHF
TRBJ1-3,17,TRBD1,TRBV11-2,NA,TGTGCCAGCAGCCGCAAGGCCACAGGGGGTCCTGGAAACACCATATATTTT,CASSRKATGGPGNTIYF
TRBJ1-5,13,NA,TRBV30,NA,TGTGCCTGGAGTGTACAGGGTAATCAGCCCCAGCATTTT,CAWSVQGNQPQHF
TRBJ1-5,15,NA,TRBV7-2,NA,TGTGCCAGCAGCTTAGTCTCCAGGGGCAATCAGCCCCAGCATTTT,CASSLVSRGNQPQHF
TRBJ1-1,16,TRBD1,TRBV27,NA,TGTGCCAGCAGTTTTCGGACAGGGCCCGCCTTCACTGAAGCTTTCTTT,CASSFRTGPAFTEAFF